Described below is a single T cell receptor (beta chain) sequence and its context. This entry comes from a study of Ad26.COV2.S vaccination and SARS-CoV-2 variants. TCRdb keeps only in-frame clones here, not all; method: immunoSEQ multiplex PCR. The repertoire consists of about 350,000 clones, with around 83% occurring once and the leading ten covering 3% to 4%. V gave up 2 bases and J gave up 2 bases; unmatched junction bases: 5. The CDR3 contains 15 residues. Per germline, CDR1 SGHVS and CDR2 FNYEAQ. Treatment specified: about 20 received Ad26.COV2.S at low or high dose, single or two shots; roughly five received placebo; per-sample allocation not given. Day 63 after the first injection of vaccine or placebo was the sampling time. This adult donor, from Boston, was 18-55 years old.

J is TRBJ2-7 and V is TRBV7-6, with 8 bases lining up with TRBD2. The sequence was obtained from a person aged 18 to 59 who received the Ad26.COV2.S COVID-19 vaccine or a placebo. This sample comprised peripheral blood, obtained in a trial of Ad26.COV2.S vaccine versus placebo. CDR3 sequence reads: CASSLLTGGAYEQYF. CDR3 in DNA: TGTGCCAGCAGCTTACTCACCGGGGGGGCCTACGAGCAGTACTTC.